Below, 27 T cell receptor beta chains from the same sample are listed, as sequenced in a study of identical twins. TCRdb redid the calling of the 5' RACE reads with MiXCR, one entry per CDR3 protein. This sample yields some 690,000 distinct CDR3 sequences, of which 21% are seen a single time; 4.3% belongs to the top ten. This same sample was also taken into another study, of T cells expressing NK-cell markers.

The specimen sequenced was PBMCs. The receptors here all came from a woman under 30 in good health.

In its sample, this clonotype was seen many times. The chain links TRBV20-1 to TRBJ1-2; D is perhaps TRBD1 (5 bases). V lost 6 bases and J 10 bases, leaving 15 bases between the germline ends. This CDR3 region has 11 residues. Germline assignment: CDR1 DFQATT and CDR2 SNEGSKA (reference sequence). CDR3 protein: CSAAGTRSYTF. The CDR3 DNA sequence: TGCAGTGCCGCCGGGACCCGATCCTACACCTTC.

The rearrangement links TRBV2 to TRBJ1-4; the match to TRBD1 covers 9 bases. Germline-derived CDR1 and CDR2 are SNHLY and FYNNEI. J lost 8 bases, V lost 1 base, and 8 bases had no gene match. This CDR3 region has 16 residues. The CDR3 sequence is CASSEVRDREEEKLFF. In DNA, the CDR3 is TGTGCCAGCAGTGAAGTTCGGGACAGGGAGGAGGAAAAACTGTTTTTT.

This clonotype was detected a few times. This chain connects TRBV29-1 to TRBJ2-1, with a tentative D call TRBD2 (5 bases). In germline, CDR1 is SQVTM, CDR2 ANQGSEA. V lost 3 bases and J 4 bases, leaving 16 bases between the germline ends. The CDR3 is 15 residues long. CDR3 residues: CSVDPLALSYNEQFF. As DNA, the CDR3 is TGCAGCGTTGACCCGCTAGCCCTCTCGTACAATGAGCAGTTCTTC.

The rearrangement joins TRBV12-3 or TRBV12-4 to TRBJ2-7, with D maybe TRBD2 (5 bases). The ends were cut back, 5 bases at V and 6 bases at J, with 17 bases in the middle. This CDR3 has 14 amino acids. The DNA for the CDR3 is TGTGCCAGCAGTCCAAAAAAGGATCGGGGCGAGCAGTACTTC. Translating it yields CASSPKKDRGEQYF.

V usage is TRBV3-1 and J usage is TRBJ2-1, with 8 nucleotides matching TRBD2. V lost 3 bases and J lost 5; bases outside the gene matches: 9. The CDR3 sequence is 16 residues long. Germline values: CDR1 LGHDT, CDR2 YNNKEL (reference sequence). The CDR3 DNA is TGTGCCAGCAGCCATCTCAGCGGGAGACAGGACAATGAGCAGTTCTTC. This gives the protein CASSHLSGRQDNEQFF.

The chain links TRBV3-1 to TRBJ1-1, with a possible D match to TRBD1 (5 bases). The CDR3 is made up of 14 amino acids. V lost 4 bases to trimming and J lost 8 bases, with 17 bases between them. Germline lookup yields CDR1 LGHDT and CDR2 YNNKEL (reference sequence). The CDR3 here is CASSLTGGGREAFF. The CDR3, as DNA: TGTGCCAGCAGCCTCACCGGCGGGGGAAGGGAAGCTTTCTTT.

As to this clonotype: A junction boundary mismatches the germline segment, possibly from a read error. The V gene is TRBV5-1, the J gene TRBJ2-4; a possible D gene is TRBD2 (6 bases). The CDR3 sequence is 20 residues long. Looked up from germline, CDR1 is SGHRS and CDR2 is YFSETQ. CDR3 sequence (DNA): TGCGCCAGCAGCTCGGGATTTGGTACTGGGGACGGGGGTACCAAAAAAATTCAGTACTTC. Translation gives CASSSGFGTGDGGTKKIQYF. Looking up the rest from reference TRBV5-1 and TRBJ2-4 gives the full variable domain: KAGVTQTPRYLIKTRGQQVTLSCSPISGHRSVSWYQQTPGQGLQFLFEYFSETQRNKGNFPGRFSGRQFSNSRSEMNVSTLELGDSALYLCASSSGFGTGDGGTKKIQYFGAGTRLSVL.

This clonotype came up many times. CDR3 loop: CSARGVYPAPEETQYF. CDR3 bases: TGCAGTGCTAGAGGAGTCTATCCGGCTCCCGAAGAGACCCAGTACTTC. V gene TRBV20-1 combines with J gene TRBJ2-5; D not resolved. This CDR3 is built from 16 residues. V dropped 1 base and J dropped 3 bases, with 18 bases sitting between them. CDR1 is DFQATT, CDR2 SNEGSKA, per germline (reference sequence).

This clonotype was seen a few times. V usage is TRBV12-3 or TRBV12-4 and J usage is TRBJ2-3; 8 bases agree with TRBD1. This CDR3 has 16 amino acids. V shed 3 bases and J 5 bases; nucleotides not matched to a gene: 10. CDR3: CASSFSLDRVGDTQYF. The CDR3 DNA sequence: TGTGCCAGCAGTTTTAGCCTGGACAGGGTAGGAGATACGCAGTATTTT.

The chain uses TRBV20-1 and TRBJ2-1, with TRBD2 as a possible D gene (5 bases). Germline CDR1 DFQATT, CDR2 SNEGSKA (reference sequence). V was trimmed by 3 bases and J by 10 bases, leaving 13 bases between them. The CDR3 is 12 amino acids. The CDR3 coding sequence is TGCAGTGCTAGCCTAGCCGGACGGGAGCAGTTCTTC. Its translation is CSASLAGREQFF.

This clonotype appeared many times. V is TRBV9 and J is TRBJ1-3; D gene unclear. This CDR3 is 14 amino acids long. V was pared by 4 bases and J by 3 bases, with 11 bases between. Looked up from germline, CDR1 is SGDLS and CDR2 is YYNGEE. CDR3 amino acids: CASSPDNYGNTIYF. CDR3 in DNA: TGTGCCAGCAGCCCTGATAATTATGGAAACACCATATATTTT.

This clonotype has a handful of counts. V usage is TRBV6-5 and J usage is TRBJ2-7; D may be TRBD2 (5 bases). The germline V gene has CDR1 MNHEY and CDR2 SVGAGI. The CDR3 covers 15 residues. Trimming took 0 bases from V and 2 from J, leaving 11 bases between them. CDR3: CASSYSGGLTYEQYF. The CDR3 region has the DNA TGTGCCAGCAGTTACTCCGGCGGGCTAACCTACGAGCAGTACTTC.

This clonotype was counted only a few times. The V call is TRBV5-1, the J call TRBJ2-6; the D gene is possibly TRBD1 (7 bases). The V gene lost 4 bases and the J gene lost 0 bases, with 11 bases spanning the gap. Looked up from germline, CDR1 is SGHRS and CDR2 is YFSETQ. This CDR3 has 16 amino acids. The CDR3 DNA sequence: TGCGCCAGCAGCGCGGGACAGTCCTCTGGGGCCAACGTCCTGACTTTC. Encoded protein: CASSAGQSSGANVLTF.

The sample holds a few counts of this clonotype. This chain connects TRBV12-3 or TRBV12-4 to TRBJ1-1; 8 nucleotides align to TRBD1. J was trimmed by 10 bases and V by 6 bases; bases with no gene match: 7. This CDR3 contains 12 residues. The CDR3: CASRTGVWGAFF. Here the CDR3 DNA reads TGTGCCAGCAGGACAGGGGTTTGGGGAGCTTTCTTT.

The sample holds a few counts of this clonotype. The chain couples TRBV6-1 to TRBJ2-6, with D possibly being TRBD1 or TRBD2 (6 bases each). V was shortened by 7 bases and J by 2 bases, with 21 bases between the two germline ends. The germline gives CDR1 MNHNS, CDR2 SASEGT. The CDR3 totals 18 residues. The CDR3 sequence is CASIQNAGGGTGANVLTF. CDR3 DNA sequence: TGTGCCAGCATCCAAAACGCCGGGGGCGGCACTGGGGCCAACGTCCTGACTTTC.

The V and J genes are TRBV20-1 and TRBJ2-5, with 8 bases that match TRBD2. The CDR3 spans 11 residues. Germline values: CDR1 DFQATT, CDR2 SNEGSKA (reference sequence). J gave up 12 bases and V 3 bases, and 6 bases lay outside the gene matches. Here the CDR3 reads CSASLGSGEYF. CDR3 nucleotide sequence: TGCAGTGCTAGCCTCGGTAGCGGGGAGTACTTC.

With regard to this clonotype: This likely comes from a read error, as the CDR3 has no conserved phenylalanine or tryptophan at its end. This chain links TRBV15 with TRBJ2-3, with D uncertain. Per germline, CDR1 LNHNV and CDR2 YYDKDF (reference sequence). This CDR3 is built from 15 residues. V lost 0 bases and J lost 6, with 13 bases in between. The CDR3 reads CATSRDPSLGDTQYS. The CDR3 DNA is TGTGCCACCAGCAGAGATCCGTCCCTCGGGGATACGCAGTATTCT.

The rearrangement uses TRBV15 and TRBJ2-7; D gene ambiguous. CDR3 length: 13 residues. Trimming pared 0 bases from V and 2 bases from J, leaving 5 bases between. CDR1 is LNHNV and CDR2 is YYDKDF in the germline V gene (reference sequence). The CDR3 protein is CATSRDHTYEQYF. CDR3 nucleotides: TGTGCCACCAGCAGAGATCATACCTACGAGCAGTACTTC.

This clonotype was seen a handful of times. The chain joins TRBV11-3 to TRBJ2-7; either TRBD1 or TRBD2 may fit D (5 bases each). Deletions cut 6 bases from V and 3 bases from J, with 18 bases between. CDR3 size: 15 residues. Looked up from germline, CDR1 is SGHNT and CDR2 is YENEEA. The CDR3 region is CASSVGRSLVYEQYF. Written as DNA, the CDR3 is TGTGCCAGCAGTGTGGGACGGAGCCTCGTCTACGAGCAGTACTTC.

V is TRBV10-3 and J is TRBJ2-2; D is unclear. Per germline, CDR1 ENHRY and CDR2 SYGVKD. The CDR3 length is 11 residues. Trimming left V 7 bases short and J 5 bases short, with 5 bases between. The CDR3 DNA reads TGTGCCATCAAGCTGACCGGGGAGCTGTTTTTT. It specifies CAIKLTGELFF.

This clonotype was seen at least ten times. The V and J genes are TRBV12-3 or TRBV12-4 and TRBJ1-6; D perhaps matches TRBD1 (5 bases). With 2 bases removed from V and 7 bases from J, the gap between germline ends came to 12 bases. This CDR3 region has 15 residues. CDR3 bases: TGTGCCAGCAGTTTAAAGGGACTTATGAATTCACCCCTCCACTTT. Its translation: CASSLKGLMNSPLHF.

The rearrangement uses TRBV20-1 and TRBJ2-1; tentative D call: TRBD2 (6 bases). Germline-derived CDR1 and CDR2 are DFQATT and SNEGSKA (reference sequence). V was pared by 3 bases and J by 3 bases, with 18 bases between. There are 16 residues in the CDR3. This chain's CDR3 is CSARGLPQGYYNEQFF. The CDR3 DNA reads as TGCAGTGCTAGGGGACTTCCTCAGGGCTACTACAATGAGCAGTTCTTC.

This clonotype was seen only once. V usage is TRBV20-1 and J usage is TRBJ2-5; 8 bases fit TRBD2. CDR3 length: 14 amino acids. Germline assignment: CDR1 DFQATT and CDR2 SNEGSKA (reference sequence). V gave up 6 bases and J gave up 5 bases; unmatched junction bases: 11. Here the CDR3 reads CSAYGGAGRETQYF. Here the CDR3 DNA reads TGCAGTGCCTACGGGGGGGCCGGACGGGAGACCCAGTACTTC.

The chain joins TRBV12-3 or TRBV12-4 to TRBJ2-1; possible D gene TRBD1, 5 bases. Trimming pared 2 bases from V and 10 bases from J, leaving 6 bases between. There are 11 residues in the CDR3. The CDR3 loop is CASSLKGEQFF. In DNA, the CDR3 is TGTGCCAGCAGTTTAAAGGGGGAGCAGTTCTTC.

V usage is TRBV12-3 or TRBV12-4 and J usage is TRBJ2-7; no firm D call. V lost 4 bases and J 1 base, leaving 8 bases between the germline ends. This CDR3 has 13 amino acids. DNA for the CDR3: TGTGCCAGCAGTTCAGTGGGGTCCTACGAGCAGTACTTC. The encoded protein is CASSSVGSYEQYF.

The J gene is TRBJ2-1, the V gene TRBV7-2, with 8 bases lining up with TRBD1. J was trimmed by 4 bases and V by 6 bases; bases with no gene match: 8. Looked up from germline, CDR1 is SGHTA and CDR2 is FQGNSA. The CDR3 is made up of 15 amino acids. The CDR3 is CASRSDRGVYNEQFF. The CDR3 coding sequence is TGTGCCAGCAGATCAGACAGGGGTGTATACAATGAGCAGTTCTTC.

This clonotype was recorded many times. V and J are TRBV7-2 and TRBJ2-1; D perhaps matches TRBD2 (6 bases). There are 15 residues in the CDR3. The V gene lost 1 base and the J gene lost 9 bases, with 16 bases spanning the gap. CDR1 and CDR2 (germline): SGHTA, FQGNSA. As DNA, the CDR3 is TGTGCCAGCAGCTTAGGATCGCTAGCGCCACTTGAGCAGTTCTTC. This encodes CASSLGSLAPLEQFF.